The subject of this entry is one T cell receptor (beta chain). The authors' processing: Using reference gene primer amplification, nucleated cell counts were estimated. Assay used: immunoSEQ multiplex PCR; TCRdb lists only in-frame clones, some missing. V, J and clone size are those of that table, while D and trimming were read from the DNA. The table shows approximately 220,000 clones, with roughly 80% occurring only once. Enrollees, about 18 to 89 years old, lived in approximately 24 US areas. Trimming at V came to 4 bases and at J to 5 bases, leaving 6 bases not matched to a gene. Germline lookup yields CDR1 LNHDA and CDR2 SQIVND (reference sequence). CDR3 length equals 15 residues. This record comes from a study of blood T cell repertoires in COVID-19.

The sequencing input was PBMCs or T cells enriched from blood (not recorded which). The sequence derives from a woman aged 40 to 50 with acute COVID-19. This chain uses TRBV19 with TRBJ2-1; 9 nucleotides agree with TRBD1. CDR3 sequence reads: CASSTQDRGNNEQFF. CDR3 in DNA: TGTGCCAGTAGTACCCAGGACAGGGGAAACAATGAGCAGTTCTTC.